This entry lists 9 T cell receptor beta chains sequenced from one sample in a study of response to subunit inactivated influenza vaccine. MiXCR was run by TCRdb on the RT-PCR reads, yielding one entry per CDR3 protein. Of 500,000 to 750,000 distinct CDR3 sequences in the sample, 14% were seen once. The input for sequencing was PBMCs from blood, taken about 11 days after vaccination. The receptors originated from a man in his forties or fifties who received an inactivated influenza vaccine.

This chain links TRBV5-1 with TRBJ1-2; weak D call: TRBD1 (6 bases). This CDR3 is built from 15 residues. V shed 3 bases and J shed 2 bases, with 14 bases lying between them. The germline gives CDR1 SGHRS, CDR2 YFSETQ. DNA for the CDR3: TGCGCCAGCAGCTCGCCCGGACAGCCGAACTATGGCTACACCTTC. Its translation is CASSSPGQPNYGYTF. The complete variable domain, with remaining parts taken from reference TRBV5-1 and TRBJ1-2, reads KAGVTQTPRYLIKTRGQQVTLSCSPISGHRSVSWYQQTPGQGLQFLFEYFSETQRNKGNFPGRFSGRQFSNSRSEMNVSTLELGDSALYLCASSSPGQPNYGYTFGSGTRLTVV.

J is TRBJ2-1 and V is TRBV11-2; 15 bases are a match to TRBD2. Germline-derived CDR1 and CDR2 are SGHAT and FQNNGV. Trimming cost V 5 bases and J 1 base; bases outside gene matches: 6. The CDR3 consists of 18 residues. CDR3 nucleotide sequence: TGTGCCAGCAGCACAGGACTAGCGGGAGGGAGATCCTACAATGAGCAGTTCTTC. It yields the protein CASSTGLAGGRSYNEQFF.

This clonotype was detected ten times or more. V and J are TRBV29-1 and TRBJ2-3; D not resolved. Trimming took 7 bases from V and 7 from J, leaving 12 bases between them. The CDR3 totals 11 residues. Germline CDR1 SQVTM, CDR2 ANQGSEA. CDR3 DNA: TGCAGCGGAGGACCCGACAATACGCAGTATTTT. The encoded protein is CSGGPDNTQYF.

The genes are TRBV7-2 and TRBJ2-7; 8 bases agree with TRBD2. The V segment lost 0 bases and the J segment 5 bases; nucleotides outside the gene matches: 6. There are 15 residues in the CDR3. The germline gives CDR1 SGHTA, CDR2 FQGNSA. The CDR3 here is CASSLAPGLGHEQYF. CDR3 bases: TGTGCCAGCAGCTTAGCCCCGGGACTAGGACACGAGCAGTACTTC.

This chain joins TRBV28 and TRBJ1-2; 8 positions match TRBD1. J lost 1 base, V lost 3 bases, and 4 bases had no gene match. This CDR3 region has 15 residues. From germline, CDR1 is MDHEN and CDR2 SYDVKM. CDR3 sequence: CASSFEDRDNYGYTF. The CDR3 region has the DNA TGTGCCAGCAGTTTTGAGGACAGGGATAACTATGGCTACACCTTC.

The chain links TRBV18 to TRBJ2-1; tentative D call: TRBD2 (5 bases). The CDR3 sequence is 16 residues long. V shed 4 bases and J shed 6 bases, with 19 bases lying between them. Germline V CDR1 and CDR2: KGHSH, LQKENI. The CDR3 sequence is CASSLSGPSGVNEQFF. The CDR3, as DNA: TGTGCCAGCTCACTAAGCGGTCCATCCGGCGTCAATGAGCAGTTCTTC. Full variable domain (remainder filled in from reference TRBV18 and TRBJ2-1): NAGVMQNPRHLVRRRGQEARLRCSPMKGHSHVYWYRQLPEEGLKFMVYLQKENIIDESGMPKERFSAEFPKEGPSILRIQQVVRGDSAAYFCASSLSGPSGVNEQFFGPGTRLTVL.

This clonotype was observed a few times. The V and J genes are TRBV5-1 and TRBJ1-3; D is undetermined. The CDR3 totals 14 residues. The V gene's germline CDR1 is SGHRS and CDR2 YFSETQ. Trimming removed 0 bases from V and 2 bases from J, with 6 bases in between. CDR3 in amino acids: CASSLEGTGNTIYF. CDR3 DNA: TGCGCCAGCAGCTTGGAAGGTACTGGAAACACCATATATTTT. The full variable domain, rest sourced from reference TRBV5-1 and TRBJ1-3, is KAGVTQTPRYLIKTRGQQVTLSCSPISGHRSVSWYQQTPGQGLQFLFEYFSETQRNKGNFPGRFSGRQFSNSRSEMNVSTLELGDSALYLCASSLEGTGNTIYFGEGSWLTVV.

This clonotype was found a few times. The rearrangement links TRBV6-1 to TRBJ2-1, with TRBD1 matching 7 bases. CDR3 length: 15 residues. V dropped 5 bases and J dropped 2; count of bases not matched to a gene: 6. Germline V gene sequence: CDR1 MNHNS, CDR2 SASEGT. The CDR3 region has the DNA TGTGCCAGCAGTCAAACAGGGGCGACCTACAATGAGCAGTTCTTC. Translation: CASSQTGATYNEQFF.

This clonotype was detected a few times. The rearrangement links TRBV7-9 to TRBJ2-3; perhaps TRBD2 as D (7 bases). Germline-derived CDR1 and CDR2 are SEHNR and FQNEAQ (reference sequence). Trimming shortened V by 10 bases and J by 8 bases, and 19 bases separated the two germline ends. This CDR3 contains 13 residues. For the CDR3, the DNA is TGTGCCACCCGTTCGGGGGGCTCGCGTACGCAGTATTTT. Protein: CATRSGGSRTQYF.